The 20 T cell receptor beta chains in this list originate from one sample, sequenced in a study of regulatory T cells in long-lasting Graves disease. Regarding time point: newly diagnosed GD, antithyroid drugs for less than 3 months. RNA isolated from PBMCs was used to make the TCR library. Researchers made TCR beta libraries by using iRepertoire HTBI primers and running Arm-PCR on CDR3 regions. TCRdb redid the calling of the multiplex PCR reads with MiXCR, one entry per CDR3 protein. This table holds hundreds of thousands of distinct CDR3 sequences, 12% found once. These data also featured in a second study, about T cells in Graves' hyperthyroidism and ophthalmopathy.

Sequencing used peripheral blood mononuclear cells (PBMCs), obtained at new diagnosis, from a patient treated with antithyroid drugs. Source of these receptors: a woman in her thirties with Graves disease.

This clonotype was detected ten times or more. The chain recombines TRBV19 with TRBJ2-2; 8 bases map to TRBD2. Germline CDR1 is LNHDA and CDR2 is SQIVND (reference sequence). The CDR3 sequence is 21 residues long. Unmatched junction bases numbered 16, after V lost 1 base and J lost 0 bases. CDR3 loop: CASSIVGFGGGTRANTGELFF. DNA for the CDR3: TGTGCCAGTAGTATAGTCGGGTTTGGGGGGGGGACTAGAGCGAACACCGGGGAGCTGTTTTTT.

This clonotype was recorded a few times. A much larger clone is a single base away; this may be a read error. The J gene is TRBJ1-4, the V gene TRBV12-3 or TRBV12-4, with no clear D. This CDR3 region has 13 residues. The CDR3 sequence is CVSKDAGNEKLFF. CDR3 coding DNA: TGTGTCAGCAAGGACGCAGGAAATGAAAAACTGTTTTTT.

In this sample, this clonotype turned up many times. CDR3 in amino acids: CASSPLWNEQFF. In nucleotides, the CDR3 is TGTGCCAGCAGCCCCCTGTGGAATGAGCAGTTCTTC. The V call is TRBV6-2 or TRBV6-3, the J call TRBJ2-1; D unclear. Germline CDR1 MNHEY, CDR2 SVGEGT. CDR3 length: 12 residues. Trimming pared 6 bases from V and 7 bases from J, leaving 10 bases between.

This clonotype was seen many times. The DNA for the CDR3 is TGCGCCAGCAGTCAAAATCCCGGGACTAGCGGATACGAGCAGTACTTC. Translated: CASSQNPGTSGYEQYF. V and J are TRBV5-1 and TRBJ2-7, with 11 bases lining up with TRBD2. The junction had 11 bases not matched to a gene; V was cut back by 5 bases and J by 4 bases. The CDR3 is 16 amino acids. Germline CDR1 reads SGHRS; CDR2 reads YFSETQ. Full variable domain (outside the CDR3, taken from reference TRBV5-1 and TRBJ2-7): KAGVTQTPRYLIKTRGQQVTLSCSPISGHRSVSWYQQTPGQGLQFLFEYFSETQRNKGNFPGRFSGRQFSNSRSEMNVSTLELGDSALYLCASSQNPGTSGYEQYFGPGTRLTVT.

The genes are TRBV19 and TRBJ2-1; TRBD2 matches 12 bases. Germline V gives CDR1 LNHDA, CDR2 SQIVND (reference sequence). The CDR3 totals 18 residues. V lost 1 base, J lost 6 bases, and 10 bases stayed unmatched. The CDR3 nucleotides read TGTGCCAGTAGTATAGTCCCAAAAACTAGCGGGAGGAGCAATGAGCAGTTCTTC. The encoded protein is CASSIVPKTSGRSNEQFF.

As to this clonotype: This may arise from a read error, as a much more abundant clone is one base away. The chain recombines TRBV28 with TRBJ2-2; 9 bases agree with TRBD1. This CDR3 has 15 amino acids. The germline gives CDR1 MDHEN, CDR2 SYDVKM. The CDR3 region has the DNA TGTGCCAGCACCAAGGACAGGGGAAGGACCGGGGAGCTGTCTTTT. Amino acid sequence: CASTKDRGRTGELSF. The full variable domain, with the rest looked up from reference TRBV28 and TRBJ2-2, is DVKVTQSSRYLVKRTGEKVFLECVQDMDHENMFWYRQDPGLGLRLIYFSYDVKMKEKGDIPEGYSVSREKKERFSLILESASTNQTSMYLCASTKDRGRTGELSFGEGSRLTVL.

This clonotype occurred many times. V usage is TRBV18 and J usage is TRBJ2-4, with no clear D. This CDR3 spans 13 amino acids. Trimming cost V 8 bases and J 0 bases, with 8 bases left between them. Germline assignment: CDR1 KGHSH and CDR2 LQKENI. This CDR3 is CASHSLAKNIQYF. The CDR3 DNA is TGTGCCAGCCACTCACTAGCCAAAAACATTCAGTACTTC.

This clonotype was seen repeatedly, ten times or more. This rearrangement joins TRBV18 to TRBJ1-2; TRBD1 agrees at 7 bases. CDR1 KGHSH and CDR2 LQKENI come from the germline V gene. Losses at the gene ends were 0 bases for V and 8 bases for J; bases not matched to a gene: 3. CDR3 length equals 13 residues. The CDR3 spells CASSPPGQLGYTF. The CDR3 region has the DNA TGTGCCAGCTCACCACCGGGACAGCTCGGCTACACCTTC.

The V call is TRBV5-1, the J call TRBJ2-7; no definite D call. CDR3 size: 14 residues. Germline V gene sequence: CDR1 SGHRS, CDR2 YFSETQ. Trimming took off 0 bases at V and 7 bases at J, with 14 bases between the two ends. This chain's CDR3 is CASSLVTAGGEQYF. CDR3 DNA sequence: TGCGCCAGCAGCTTGGTAACCGCTGGTGGGGAGCAGTACTTC.

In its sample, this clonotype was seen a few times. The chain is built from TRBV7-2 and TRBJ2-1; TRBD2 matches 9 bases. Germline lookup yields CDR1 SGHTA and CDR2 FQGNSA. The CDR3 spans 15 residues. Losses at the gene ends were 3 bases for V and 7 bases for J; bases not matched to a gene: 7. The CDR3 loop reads CASSFTAGGWNEQFF. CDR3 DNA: TGTGCCAGCAGCTTTACGGCGGGAGGGTGGAATGAGCAGTTCTTC.

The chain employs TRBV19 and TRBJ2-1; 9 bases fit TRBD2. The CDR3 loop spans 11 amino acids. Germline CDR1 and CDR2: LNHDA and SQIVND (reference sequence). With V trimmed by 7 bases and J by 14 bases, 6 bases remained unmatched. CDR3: CASNEGTSKFF. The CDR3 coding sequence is TGTGCCAGTAATGAGGGGACTAGCAAGTTCTTC.

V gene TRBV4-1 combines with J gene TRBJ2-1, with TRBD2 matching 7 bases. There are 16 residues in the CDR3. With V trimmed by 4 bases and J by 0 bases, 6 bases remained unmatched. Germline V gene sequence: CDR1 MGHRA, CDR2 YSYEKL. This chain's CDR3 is CASSLTGTNSYNEQFF. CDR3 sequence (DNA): TGCGCCAGCAGCCTAACCGGGACTAACTCCTACAATGAGCAGTTCTTC.

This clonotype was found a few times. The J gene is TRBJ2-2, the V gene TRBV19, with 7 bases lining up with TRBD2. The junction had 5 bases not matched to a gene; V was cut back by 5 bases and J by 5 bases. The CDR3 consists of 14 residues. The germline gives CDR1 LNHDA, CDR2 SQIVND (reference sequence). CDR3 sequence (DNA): TGTGCCAGTAGTCGGGGGGAGGGGACCGGGGAGCTGTTTTTT. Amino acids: CASSRGEGTGELFF.

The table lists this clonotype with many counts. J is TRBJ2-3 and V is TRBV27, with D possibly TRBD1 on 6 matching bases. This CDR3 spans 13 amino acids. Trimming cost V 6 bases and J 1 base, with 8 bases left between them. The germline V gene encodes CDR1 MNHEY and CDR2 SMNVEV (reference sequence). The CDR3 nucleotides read TGTGCCAGCAGCTCAGGGGGCACAGATACGCAGTATTTT. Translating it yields CASSSGGTDTQYF.

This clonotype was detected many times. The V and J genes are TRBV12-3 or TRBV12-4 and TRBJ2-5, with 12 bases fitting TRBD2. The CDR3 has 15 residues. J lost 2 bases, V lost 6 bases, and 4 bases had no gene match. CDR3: CASRKGLAGQETQYF. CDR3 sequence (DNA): TGTGCCAGCAGGAAGGGACTAGCGGGTCAAGAGACCCAGTACTTC.

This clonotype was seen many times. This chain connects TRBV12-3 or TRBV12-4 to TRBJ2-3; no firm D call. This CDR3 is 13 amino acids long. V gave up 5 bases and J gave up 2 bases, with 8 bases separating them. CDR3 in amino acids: CASSEDPTDTQYF. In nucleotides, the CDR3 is TGTGCCAGCAGTGAAGACCCCACAGATACGCAGTATTTT.

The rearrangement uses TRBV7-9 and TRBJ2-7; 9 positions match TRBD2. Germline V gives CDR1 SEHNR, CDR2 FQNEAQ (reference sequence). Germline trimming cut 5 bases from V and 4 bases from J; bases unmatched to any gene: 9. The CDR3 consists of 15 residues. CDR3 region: CASSREGGRGYEQYF. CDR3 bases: TGTGCCAGCAGCCGCGAGGGCGGGAGGGGTTACGAGCAGTACTTC.

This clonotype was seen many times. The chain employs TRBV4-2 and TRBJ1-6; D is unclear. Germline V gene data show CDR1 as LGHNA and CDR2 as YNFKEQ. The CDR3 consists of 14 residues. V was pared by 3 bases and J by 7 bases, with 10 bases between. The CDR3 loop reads CASSHTTENSPLHF. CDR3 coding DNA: TGTGCCAGCAGCCACACAACGGAGAATTCACCCCTCCACTTT.

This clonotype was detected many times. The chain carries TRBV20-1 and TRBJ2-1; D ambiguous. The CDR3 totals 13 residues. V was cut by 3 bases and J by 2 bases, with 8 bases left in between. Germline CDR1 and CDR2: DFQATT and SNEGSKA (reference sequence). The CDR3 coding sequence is TGCAGTGCTAGTGCCGACACCTACAATGAGCAGTTCTTC. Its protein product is CSASADTYNEQFF.

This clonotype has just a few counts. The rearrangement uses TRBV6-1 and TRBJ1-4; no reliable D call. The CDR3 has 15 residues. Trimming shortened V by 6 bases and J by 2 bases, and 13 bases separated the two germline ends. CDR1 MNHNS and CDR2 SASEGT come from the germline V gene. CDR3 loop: CASSDHGRTNEKLFF. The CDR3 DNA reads TGTGCCAGCAGCGATCATGGGCGGACTAATGAAAAACTGTTTTTT.